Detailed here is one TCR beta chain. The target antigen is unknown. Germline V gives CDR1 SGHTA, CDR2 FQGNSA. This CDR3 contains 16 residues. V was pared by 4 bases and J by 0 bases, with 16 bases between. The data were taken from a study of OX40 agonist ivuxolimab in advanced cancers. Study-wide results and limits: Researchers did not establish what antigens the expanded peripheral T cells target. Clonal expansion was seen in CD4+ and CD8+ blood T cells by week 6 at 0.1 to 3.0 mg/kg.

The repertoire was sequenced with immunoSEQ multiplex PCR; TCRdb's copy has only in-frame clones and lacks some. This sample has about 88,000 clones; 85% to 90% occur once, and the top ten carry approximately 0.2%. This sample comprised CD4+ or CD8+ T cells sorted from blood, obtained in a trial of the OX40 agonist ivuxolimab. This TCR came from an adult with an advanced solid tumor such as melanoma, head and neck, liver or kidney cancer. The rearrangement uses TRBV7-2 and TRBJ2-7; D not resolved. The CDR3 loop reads CASSSRSGDLSYEQYF. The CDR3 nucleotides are TGTGCCAGCAGCTCCCGGAGTGGCGACCTCTCCTACGAGCAGTACTTC.